Listed below are T cell receptor beta chains from one sample, sequenced in a study of cytomegalovirus exposure and HLA in healthy donors. Assay: immunoSEQ multiplex PCR; the TCRdb copy retains only in-frame clones and omits some. The data contain about 170,000 clones, just over 75% of them seen just once; the ten biggest clones take up roughly 2.1%. The sequencing input was PBMCs. Every receptor here comes from a woman aged 30 to 39 in good health and CMV-seropositive. CDR3s include the opening cysteine and the closing phenylalanine or tryptophan. The D gene is left open where the match is weak. Clone size is shown for a subset of rows, as once, few, many or a class of expanded clone.

V gene: TRBV5-1; J gene: TRBJ2-3; D gene: TRBD2; clone size: .; CDR3 DNA: TGCGCCAGCAGCTTGGCGGGGGGGCTCTCAGATACGCAGTATTTT; CDR3 protein: CASSLAGGLSDTQYF
V gene: TRBV18; J gene: TRBJ1-2; D gene: .; clone size: .; CDR3 DNA: TGTGCCAGCTCTGGACTGAACTATGGCTACACCTTC; CDR3 protein: CASSGLNYGYTF
V gene: TRBV5-1; J gene: TRBJ2-5; D gene: TRBD2; clone size: .; CDR3 DNA: TGCGCCAGCAGCCTCGGGACTAGCGGGTACCAAGAGACCCAGTACTTC; CDR3 protein: CASSLGTSGYQETQYF
V gene: TRBV18; J gene: TRBJ2-7; D gene: TRBD1; clone size: once; CDR3 DNA: TGTGCCAGCTCACGGGGGACAGGGGACGAGCAGTACTTC; CDR3 protein: CASSRGTGDEQYF
V gene: TRBV7-2; J gene: TRBJ1-2; D gene: TRBD1; clone size: .; CDR3 DNA: TGTGCCAGCAGCTCACCGGGACAGCTCCTTAGTGGCTACACCTTC; CDR3 protein: CASSSPGQLLSGYTF
V gene: TRBV4-3; J gene: TRBJ1-4; D gene: .; clone size: few; CDR3 DNA: TGCGCCAGCAGCCAAGCGAGACAGAGGCCTAATGAAAAACTGTTTTTT; CDR3 protein: CASSQARQRPNEKLFF
V gene: TRBV4-3; J gene: TRBJ2-7; D gene: TRBD1; clone size: .; CDR3 DNA: TGCGCCAGCAGCCCCACTCGACAGGGGGGGAAACCCTACGAGCAGTACTTC; CDR3 protein: CASSPTRQGGKPYEQYF
V gene: TRBV10-3; J gene: TRBJ2-1; D gene: TRBD1; clone size: .; CDR3 DNA: TGTGCCATCAGCAGCGGGACAGGGTCAATGTCGGAGCAGTTCTTC; CDR3 protein: CAISSGTGSMSEQFF
V gene: TRBV14; J gene: TRBJ1-3; D gene: .; clone size: .; CDR3 DNA: TGTGCCAGCAGCCAAAACCGGGGGGGAAACACCATATATTTT; CDR3 protein: CASSQNRGGNTIYF
V gene: TRBV6-1; J gene: TRBJ1-1; D gene: .; clone size: .; CDR3 DNA: TGTGCCAGCAGAAGGACAGAGAACACTGAAGCTTTCTTT; CDR3 protein: CASRRTENTEAFF
V gene: TRBV9; J gene: TRBJ2-7; D gene: TRBD1; clone size: once; CDR3 DNA: TGTGCCAGCAGCGAAAGACAGGGGGCTGTATACGAGCAGTACTTC; CDR3 protein: CASSERQGAVYEQYF
V gene: TRBV30; J gene: TRBJ1-1; D gene: .; clone size: .; CDR3 DNA: TGTGCCTGGAGTACTGTCCGAACAGGGAACACTGAAGCTTTCTTT; CDR3 protein: CAWSTVRTGNTEAFF
V gene: TRBV5-1; J gene: TRBJ1-5; D gene: .; clone size: .; CDR3 DNA: TGCGCCAGCAGCTTGGGTAACGGTAATCAGCCCCAGCATTTT; CDR3 protein: CASSLGNGNQPQHF
V gene: TRBV5-6; J gene: TRBJ2-3; D gene: .; clone size: .; CDR3 DNA: TGTGCCAGCAGCTTGGCGCGGCAACCACACGGTACGCAGTATTTT; CDR3 protein: CASSLARQPHGTQYF
V gene: TRBV6-5; J gene: TRBJ2-4; D gene: .; clone size: few; CDR3 DNA: TGTGCCAGCAGTTACCCCGGCAGGATAAACATTCAGTACTTC; CDR3 protein: CASSYPGRINIQYF
V gene: TRBV2; J gene: TRBJ1-5; D gene: .; clone size: few; CDR3 DNA: TGTGCCAGCAGGGCAGGCCCCGATCAGCCCCAGCATTTT; CDR3 protein: CASRAGPDQPQHF
V gene: TRBV9; J gene: TRBJ1-4; D gene: .; clone size: .; CDR3 DNA: TGTGCCAGCAGCCCATCGGGTACTAATGAAAAACTGTTTTTT; CDR3 protein: CASSPSGTNEKLFF
V gene: TRBV19; J gene: TRBJ2-5; D gene: .; clone size: .; CDR3 DNA: TGTGCCAGTAGTACCCGAGAGACCCAGTACTTC; CDR3 protein: CASSTRETQYF
V gene: TRBV6-6; J gene: TRBJ2-1; D gene: TRBD1; clone size: .; CDR3 DNA: TGTGCCAGCAGTTCGGATGGGACAGGGGGCGTCGATGAGCAGTTCTTC; CDR3 protein: CASSSDGTGGVDEQFF
V gene: TRBV27; J gene: TRBJ1-2; D gene: TRBD1; clone size: .; CDR3 DNA: TGTGCCAGCAGTTTGTCCGGACAGGGGAGCTATGGCTACACCTTC; CDR3 protein: CASSLSGQGSYGYTF
V gene: TRBV6-1; J gene: TRBJ1-1; D gene: .; clone size: few; CDR3 DNA: TGTGCCACCCCAAAGACTGCTGCCATGAACACTGAAGCTTTCTTT; CDR3 protein: CATPKTAAMNTEAFF
V gene: TRBV9; J gene: TRBJ2-1; D gene: TRBD2; clone size: .; CDR3 DNA: TGTGCCAGCAGCGGGAGCGGGACGTGGAATGAGCAGTTCTTC; CDR3 protein: CASSGSGTWNEQFF
V gene: TRBV18; J gene: TRBJ2-5; D gene: .; clone size: .; CDR3 DNA: TGTGCCAGCTCACCAGAGCGGGAGACCCAGTACTTC; CDR3 protein: CASSPERETQYF
V gene: TRBV27; J gene: TRBJ1-5; D gene: .; clone size: .; CDR3 DNA: TGTGCCAGCAGCCAGACAGAAAATCAGCCCCAGCATTTT; CDR3 protein: CASSQTENQPQHF
V gene: TRBV30; J gene: TRBJ1-5; D gene: TRBD1; clone size: .; CDR3 DNA: TGTGCCTGGAGTGGACAGGGGGGTCAGCCCCAGCATTTT; CDR3 protein: CAWSGQGGQPQHF
V gene: TRBV11-2; J gene: TRBJ2-7; D gene: TRBD2; clone size: .; CDR3 DNA: TGTGCCAGCAGCTTAGATCTTCTAGCGGGAGCTGGTAATCTGTCCTACGAGCAGTACTTC; CDR3 protein: CASSLDLLAGAGNLSYEQYF
V gene: TRBV4-3; J gene: TRBJ1-4; D gene: .; clone size: few; CDR3 DNA: TGCGCCAGCAGCCAAGATTACGGGGAAAAACTGTTTTTT; CDR3 protein: CASSQDYGEKLFF
V gene: TRBV4-1; J gene: TRBJ2-1; D gene: .; clone size: .; CDR3 DNA: TGCGCCAGCAGCCAAGCTCCACAGCTCCCTTACAATGAGCAGTTCTTC; CDR3 protein: CASSQAPQLPYNEQFF
V gene: TRBV19; J gene: TRBJ1-5; D gene: .; clone size: once; CDR3 DNA: TGTGCCAGCAGCTATCGCGACGGGACAAAAAATCAGCCCCAGCATTTT; CDR3 protein: CASSYRDGTKNQPQHF
V gene: TRBV9; J gene: TRBJ1-2; D gene: TRBD1; clone size: once; CDR3 DNA: TGTGCCAGCAGCGTAGCTATTGAGGCCCGTTTTCGACAGGGTAGCTACTACACCTTC; CDR3 protein: CASSVAIEARFRQGSYYTF
V gene: TRBV10-3; J gene: TRBJ2-1; D gene: .; clone size: few; CDR3 DNA: TGTGCCATCCGGGACACACTTCGAAAAGAGCAGTTCTTC; CDR3 protein: CAIRDTLRKEQFF
V gene: TRBV5-4; J gene: TRBJ1-6; D gene: TRBD1; clone size: few; CDR3 DNA: TGTGCCAGCAGCTTGGTGACAGGGGCTCGGGGTGATTCACCCCTCCACTTT; CDR3 protein: CASSLVTGARGDSPLHF
V gene: TRBV30; J gene: TRBJ1-2; D gene: .; clone size: .; CDR3 DNA: TGTGCCTGGAGCGCCAGGGGTTCTAGGTTTGGCTACACCTTC; CDR3 protein: CAWSARGSRFGYTF
V gene: TRBV19; J gene: TRBJ1-3; D gene: .; clone size: few; CDR3 DNA: TGTGCCAGTAGTTTGCTCGGACAGACCTACTCTGGAAACACCATATATTTT; CDR3 protein: CASSLLGQTYSGNTIYF
V gene: TRBV25-1; J gene: TRBJ1-1; D gene: TRBD1; clone size: few; CDR3 DNA: TGTGCCAGCAGTGAACCGAACAGGGGGAACACTGAAGCTTTCTTT; CDR3 protein: CASSEPNRGNTEAFF
V gene: TRBV7-6; J gene: TRBJ2-3; D gene: .; clone size: .; CDR3 DNA: TGTGCCAGCAGCTTAAACGGGAAGCGCACAGATACGCAGTATTTT; CDR3 protein: CASSLNGKRTDTQYF
V gene: TRBV6-6; J gene: TRBJ1-3; D gene: TRBD1; clone size: .; CDR3 DNA: TGTGCCAGCAGGGGGACAGGGGGGCAGCGTGCCGAGTATTTT; CDR3 protein: CASRGTGGQRAEYF
V gene: TRBV30; J gene: TRBJ2-5; D gene: TRBD1; clone size: .; CDR3 DNA: TGTGCCTGGAGTTCCACAGGGGGCTGGAAGACCCAGTACTTC; CDR3 protein: CAWSSTGGWKTQYF
V gene: TRBV6-6; J gene: TRBJ1-1; D gene: TRBD1; clone size: .; CDR3 DNA: TGTGCCAGCAGGGGACAGGGTCTAAGGGCTTTCTTT; CDR3 protein: CASRGQGLRAFF
V gene: TRBV9; J gene: TRBJ1-4; D gene: .; clone size: medium-sized; CDR3 DNA: TGTGCCAGCAAACCGGGGCCGGGGGACAATGAAAAACTGTTTTTT; CDR3 protein: CASKPGPGDNEKLFF
V gene: TRBV5-1; J gene: TRBJ2-7; D gene: .; clone size: .; CDR3 DNA: TGCGCCAGCAGCTCCACAGGAGTATCCCCTTACGAGCAGTACTTC; CDR3 protein: CASSSTGVSPYEQYF
V gene: TRBV27; J gene: TRBJ2-7; D gene: .; clone size: .; CDR3 DNA: TGTGCCAGCAGTTTATCGCCTGGGGGCGGCTACGAGCAGTACTTC; CDR3 protein: CASSLSPGGGYEQYF
V gene: TRBV28; J gene: TRBJ1-2; D gene: .; clone size: .; CDR3 DNA: TGTGCCAGCAGTGCCCCGACAGGTCGCGGCTACACCTTC; CDR3 protein: CASSAPTGRGYTF
V gene: TRBV6-5; J gene: TRBJ1-2; D gene: .; clone size: .; CDR3 DNA: TGTGCCAGCAGTTACGACCAGGGGAAGGGCTACACCTTC; CDR3 protein: CASSYDQGKGYTF
V gene: TRBV5-1; J gene: TRBJ1-4; D gene: .; clone size: once; CDR3 DNA: TGCGCCAGCAGCTTTTCCACAACTAATGAAAAACTGTTTTTT; CDR3 protein: CASSFSTTNEKLFF
V gene: TRBV5-1; J gene: TRBJ2-7; D gene: TRBD1; clone size: .; CDR3 DNA: TGCGCCAGCAGCCAGACAGGGGAACTTTACGAGCAGTACTTC; CDR3 protein: CASSQTGELYEQYF
V gene: TRBV7-8; J gene: TRBJ2-7; D gene: TRBD2; clone size: .; CDR3 DNA: TGTGCCAGCAGCTTAGACGGGGGGTCCGGCTACGAGCAGTACTTC; CDR3 protein: CASSLDGGSGYEQYF
V gene: TRBV25-1; J gene: TRBJ2-7; D gene: TRBD1; clone size: .; CDR3 DNA: TGTGCCAGCAGTGGCCCGGGACAGGGCAACGAGCAGTACTTC; CDR3 protein: CASSGPGQGNEQYF
V gene: TRBV10-2; J gene: TRBJ1-2; D gene: TRBD1; clone size: .; CDR3 DNA: TGCGCCAGCAGTGAGTCAGCCTATGAAGGGGGCGCCGATGGCTACACCTTC; CDR3 protein: CASSESAYEGGADGYTF
V gene: TRBV2; J gene: TRBJ1-1; D gene: .; clone size: .; CDR3 DNA: TGTGCCAGCAGCTGGGCCACTGAAGCTTTCTTT; CDR3 protein: CASSWATEAFF
V gene: TRBV19; J gene: TRBJ1-1; D gene: TRBD1; clone size: .; CDR3 DNA: TGTGCCAGTAGCCACAGGGGGAACACTGAAGCTTTCTTT; CDR3 protein: CASSHRGNTEAFF
V gene: TRBV2; J gene: TRBJ1-2; D gene: TRBD1; clone size: .; CDR3 DNA: TGTGCCAGCAGCTTTGGACAGGGGGAGGGCTACACCTTC; CDR3 protein: CASSFGQGEGYTF
V gene: TRBV10-2; J gene: TRBJ1-3; D gene: .; clone size: few; CDR3 DNA: TGCGCCAGCAGTGATATAGGGGTCGCCGCTGGAAACACCATATATTTT; CDR3 protein: CASSDIGVAAGNTIYF
V gene: TRBV11-2; J gene: TRBJ1-1; D gene: .; clone size: .; CDR3 DNA: TGTGCCAGCAGCGAAGACAGCGCTGAAGCTTTCTTT; CDR3 protein: CASSEDSAEAFF
V gene: TRBV4-3; J gene: TRBJ1-2; D gene: .; clone size: once; CDR3 DNA: TGCGCCAGCAGCCAAGTTCAGGGTGTGGGGGGCTACACCTTC; CDR3 protein: CASSQVQGVGGYTF